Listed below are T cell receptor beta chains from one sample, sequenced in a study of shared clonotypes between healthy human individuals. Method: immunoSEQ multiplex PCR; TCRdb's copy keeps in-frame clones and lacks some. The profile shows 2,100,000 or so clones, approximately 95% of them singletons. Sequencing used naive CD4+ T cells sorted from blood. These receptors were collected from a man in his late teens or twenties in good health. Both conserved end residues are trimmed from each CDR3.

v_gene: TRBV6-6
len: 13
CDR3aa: ASSPPGKGTGELF

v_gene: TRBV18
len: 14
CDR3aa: ASSPSRGTSGNTIY

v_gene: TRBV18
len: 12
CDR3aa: ASSPPPDRSGYT

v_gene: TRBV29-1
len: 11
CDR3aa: SQARGWNQPQH

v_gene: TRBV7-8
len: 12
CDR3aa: ASSRSQSSYEQY

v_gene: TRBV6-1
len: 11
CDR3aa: ASSPPTVYGYT

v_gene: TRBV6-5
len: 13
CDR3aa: ASSVIQGASNEQF

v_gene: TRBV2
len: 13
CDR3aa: ASSEKVWDYQPQH

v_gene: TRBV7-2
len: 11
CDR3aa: ASSLVSGETQY

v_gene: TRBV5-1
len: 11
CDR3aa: ASSWNRGREQY

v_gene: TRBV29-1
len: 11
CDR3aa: SARQGRNTEAF

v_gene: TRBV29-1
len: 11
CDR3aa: SVDTGNTGELF

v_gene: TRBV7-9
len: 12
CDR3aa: ASSSIKVNTEAF

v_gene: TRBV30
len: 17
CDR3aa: AWSFPCEQGVVYNSPLH

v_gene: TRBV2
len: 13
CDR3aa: ASRTSSGVYNEQF

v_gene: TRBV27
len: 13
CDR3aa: ASSARQAATGELF